This T cell receptor beta chain was recorded in a study of T-cell reconstitution after alpha-beta-depleted transplantation in children. This clonotype has a count of ten or more. Unique molecular identifiers were incorporated during preparation of the TCRbeta library. TCRdb passed the PCR reads through MiXCR, listing each CDR3 protein once. The sample shows some 600,000 distinct CDR3 sequences, approximately 15% of them seen only once. This receptor was obtained from a human donor who donated a stem cell graft to a child with acute myeloid leukemia. This material consisted of PBMCs from the stem cell graft donor, taken from the stem cell graft.

The CDR3 loop reads CASSLTGTSTNEQYF. CDR3 sequence (DNA): TGTGCCAGCAGTCTAACCGGGACTAGTACCAACGAGCAGTACTTC. V gene TRBV6-1 combines with J gene TRBJ2-7, with 8 bases that match TRBD2. The germline gives CDR1 MNHNS, CDR2 SASEGT. J was trimmed by 5 bases and V by 5 bases; bases with no gene match: 11. The CDR3 loop spans 15 amino acids.